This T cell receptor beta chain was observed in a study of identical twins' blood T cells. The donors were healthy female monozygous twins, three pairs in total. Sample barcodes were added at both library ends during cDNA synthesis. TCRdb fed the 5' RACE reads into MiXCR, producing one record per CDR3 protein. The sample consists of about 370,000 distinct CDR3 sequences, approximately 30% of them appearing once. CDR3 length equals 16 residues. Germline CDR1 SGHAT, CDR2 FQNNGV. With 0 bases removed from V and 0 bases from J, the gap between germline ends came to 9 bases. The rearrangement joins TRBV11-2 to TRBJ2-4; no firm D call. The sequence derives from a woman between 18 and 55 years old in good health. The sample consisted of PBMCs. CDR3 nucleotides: TGTGCCAGCAGCTTAGATTCGGGCGGAGCCAAAAACATTCAGTACTTC. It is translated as CASSLDSGGAKNIQYF.